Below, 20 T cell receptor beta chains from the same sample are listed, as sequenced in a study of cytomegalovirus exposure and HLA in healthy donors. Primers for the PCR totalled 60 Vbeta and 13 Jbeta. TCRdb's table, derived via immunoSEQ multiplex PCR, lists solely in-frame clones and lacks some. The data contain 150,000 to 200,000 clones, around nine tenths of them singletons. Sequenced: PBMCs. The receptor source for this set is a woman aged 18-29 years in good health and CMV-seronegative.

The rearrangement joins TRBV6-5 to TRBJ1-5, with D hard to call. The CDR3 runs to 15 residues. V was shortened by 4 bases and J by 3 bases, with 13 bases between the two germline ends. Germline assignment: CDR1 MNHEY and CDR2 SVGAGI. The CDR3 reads CASSLRPMANQPQHF. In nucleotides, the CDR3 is TGTGCCAGCAGTTTGCGGCCGATGGCCAATCAGCCCCAGCATTTT.

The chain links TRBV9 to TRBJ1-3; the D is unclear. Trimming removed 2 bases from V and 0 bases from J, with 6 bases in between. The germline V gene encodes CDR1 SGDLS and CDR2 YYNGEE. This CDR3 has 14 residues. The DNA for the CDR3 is TGTGCCAGCAGCGTTACAAACTCTGGAAACACCATATATTTT. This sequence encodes CASSVTNSGNTIYF.

The DNA of the CDR3 is TGTGCCAGCAGCTTGGTTGAGGCACACGAAACCTACGAGCAGTACTTC. As protein: CASSLVEAHETYEQYF. The V gene is TRBV5-4, the J gene TRBJ2-7, with unresolved D. Germline assignment: CDR1 SGHNT and CDR2 YYREEE (reference sequence). Trimming shortened V by 0 bases and J by 2 bases, and 15 bases separated the two germline ends. The CDR3 consists of 16 residues.

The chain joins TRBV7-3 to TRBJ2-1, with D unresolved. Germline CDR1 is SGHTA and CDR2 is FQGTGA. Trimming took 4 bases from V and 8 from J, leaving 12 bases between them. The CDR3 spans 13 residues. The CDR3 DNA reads TGTGCCAGCAGCTCCGGTATTGACTATGAGCAGTTCTTC. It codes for CASSSGIDYEQFF.

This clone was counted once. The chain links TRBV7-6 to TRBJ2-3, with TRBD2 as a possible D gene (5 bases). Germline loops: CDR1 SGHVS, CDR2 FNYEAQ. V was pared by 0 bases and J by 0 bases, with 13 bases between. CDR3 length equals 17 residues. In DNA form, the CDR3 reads TGTGCCAGCAGCTTAGCGCAGGTAAGGACTAGCACAGATACGCAGTATTTT. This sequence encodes CASSLAQVRTSTDTQYF.

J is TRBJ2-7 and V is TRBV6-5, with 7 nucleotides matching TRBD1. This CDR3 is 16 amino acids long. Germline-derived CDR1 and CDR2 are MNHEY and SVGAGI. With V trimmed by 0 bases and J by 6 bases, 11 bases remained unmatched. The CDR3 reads CASSYSNQGVLGEQYF. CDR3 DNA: TGTGCCAGCAGTTACTCGAATCAGGGGGTCCTGGGCGAGCAGTACTTC.

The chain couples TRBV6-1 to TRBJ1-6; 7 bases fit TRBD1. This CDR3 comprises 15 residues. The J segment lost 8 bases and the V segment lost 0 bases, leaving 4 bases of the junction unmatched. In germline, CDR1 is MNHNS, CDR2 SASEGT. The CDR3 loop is CASSEARQGDSPLHF. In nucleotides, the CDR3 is TGTGCCAGCAGTGAAGCGCGACAGGGCGATTCACCCCTCCACTTT.

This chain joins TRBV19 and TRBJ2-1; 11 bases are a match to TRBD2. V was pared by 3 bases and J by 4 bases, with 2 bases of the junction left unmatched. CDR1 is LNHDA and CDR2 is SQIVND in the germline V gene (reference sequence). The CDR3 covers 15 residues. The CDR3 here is CASSITSGRYNEQFF. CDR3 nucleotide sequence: TGTGCCAGTAGTATCACTAGCGGGAGATACAATGAGCAGTTCTTC. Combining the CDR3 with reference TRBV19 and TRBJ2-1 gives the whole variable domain DGGITQSPKYLFRKEGQNVTLSCEQNLNHDAMYWYRQDPGQGLRLIYYSQIVNDFQKGDIAEGYSVSREKKESFPLTVTSAQKNPTAFYLCASSITSGRYNEQFFGPGTRLTVL.

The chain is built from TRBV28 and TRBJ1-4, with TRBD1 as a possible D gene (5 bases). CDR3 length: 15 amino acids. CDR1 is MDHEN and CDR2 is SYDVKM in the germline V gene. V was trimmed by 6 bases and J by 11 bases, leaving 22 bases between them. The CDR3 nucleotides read TGTGCCAGCAGACTAGCGGGCAGGGTGGTAGGGAAACTGTTTTTT. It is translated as CASRLAGRVVGKLFF.

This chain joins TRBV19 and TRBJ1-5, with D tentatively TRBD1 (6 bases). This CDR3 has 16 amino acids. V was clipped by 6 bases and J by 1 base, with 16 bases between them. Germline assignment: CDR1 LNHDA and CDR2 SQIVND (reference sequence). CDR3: CASRRQDRLSNQPQHF. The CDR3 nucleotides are TGTGCCAGTAGGAGACAGGATAGATTGAGCAATCAGCCCCAGCATTTT.

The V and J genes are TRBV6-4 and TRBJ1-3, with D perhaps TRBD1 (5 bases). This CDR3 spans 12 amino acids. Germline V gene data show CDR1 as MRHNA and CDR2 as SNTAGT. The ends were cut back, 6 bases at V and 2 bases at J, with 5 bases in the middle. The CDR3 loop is CASRGPGNTIYF. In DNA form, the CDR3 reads TGTGCCAGCAGGGGGCCTGGAAACACCATATATTTT.

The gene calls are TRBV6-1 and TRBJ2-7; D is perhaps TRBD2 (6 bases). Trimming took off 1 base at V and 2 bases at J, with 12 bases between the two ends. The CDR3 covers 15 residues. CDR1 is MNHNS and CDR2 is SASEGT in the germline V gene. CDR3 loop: CASSEGTKTTYEQYF. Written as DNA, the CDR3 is TGTGCCAGCAGTGAAGGGACTAAAACGACCTACGAGCAGTACTTC.

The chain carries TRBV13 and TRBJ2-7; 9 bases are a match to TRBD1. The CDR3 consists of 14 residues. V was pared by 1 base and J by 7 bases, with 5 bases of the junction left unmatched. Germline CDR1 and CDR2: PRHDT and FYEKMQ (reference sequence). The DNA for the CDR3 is TGTGCCAGCAGCTTAGAACAGGGGGCGCGAGAGCAGTACTTC. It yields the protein CASSLEQGAREQYF.

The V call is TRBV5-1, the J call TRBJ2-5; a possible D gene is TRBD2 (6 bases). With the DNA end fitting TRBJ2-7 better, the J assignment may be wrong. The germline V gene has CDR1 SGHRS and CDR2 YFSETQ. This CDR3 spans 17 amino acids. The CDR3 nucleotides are TGCGCCAGCAGCCCGGGGGTTCGCAGGAACGTTCCCTACGAGCAGTACTTC. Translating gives CASSPGVRRNVPYEQYF.

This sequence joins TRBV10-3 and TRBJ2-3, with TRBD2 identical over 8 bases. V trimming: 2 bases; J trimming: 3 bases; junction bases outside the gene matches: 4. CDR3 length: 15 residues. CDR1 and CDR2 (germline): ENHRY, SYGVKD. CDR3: CAISEGTRLTDTQYF. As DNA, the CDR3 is TGTGCCATCAGTGAGGGGACTAGATTAACAGATACGCAGTATTTT.

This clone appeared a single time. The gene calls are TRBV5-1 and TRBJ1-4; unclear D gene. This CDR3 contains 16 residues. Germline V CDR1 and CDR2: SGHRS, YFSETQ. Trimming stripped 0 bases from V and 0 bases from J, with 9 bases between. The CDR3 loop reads CASSLGAGATNEKLFF. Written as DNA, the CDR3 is TGCGCCAGCAGCTTGGGGGCGGGCGCAACTAATGAAAAACTGTTTTTT.

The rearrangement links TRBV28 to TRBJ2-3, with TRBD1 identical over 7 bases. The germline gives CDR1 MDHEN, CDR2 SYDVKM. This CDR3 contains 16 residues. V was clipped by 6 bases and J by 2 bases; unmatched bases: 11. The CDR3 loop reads CASSLRQTGHTDTQYF. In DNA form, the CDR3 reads TGTGCCAGCAGCCTCCGTCAGACAGGGCACACAGATACGCAGTATTTT.

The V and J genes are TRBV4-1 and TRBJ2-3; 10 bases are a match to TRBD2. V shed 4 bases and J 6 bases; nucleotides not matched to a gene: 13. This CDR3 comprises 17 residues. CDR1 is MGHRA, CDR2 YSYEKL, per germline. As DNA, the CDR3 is TGCGCCAGCAGCCTTATTACTAGCGGGGTAGGGGCGGATACGCAGTATTTT. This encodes CASSLITSGVGADTQYF.

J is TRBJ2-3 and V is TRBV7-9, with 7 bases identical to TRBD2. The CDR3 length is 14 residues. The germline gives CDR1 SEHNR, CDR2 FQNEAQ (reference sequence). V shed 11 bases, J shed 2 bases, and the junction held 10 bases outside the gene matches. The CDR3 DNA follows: TGTGCCGTAGGAAATAGCGGGTACACAGATACGCAGTATTTT. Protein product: CAVGNSGYTDTQYF.

The CDR3 is CASSMTQAYNSPLHF. CDR3 DNA: TGTGCCAGTAGTATGACGCAGGCCTATAATTCACCCCTCCACTTT. The chain has TRBV19 and TRBJ1-6; D call uncertain. CDR1 and CDR2 from the germline V gene are LNHDA and SQIVND (reference sequence). The germline V and J ends were trimmed by 3 bases and 2 bases, with 8 bases remaining between them. This CDR3 contains 15 residues.